These 23 T cell receptor beta chains were all obtained from the same sample, sequenced in a study of siplizumab effects on memory and regulatory T cells. Here immunoSEQ multiplex PCR was the method, and the copy in TCRdb shows in-frame clones only, minus some. The sample records 50,000 or so clones, roughly 90% being singletons. Source material: naive CD8+ T cells sorted from blood. Receptors were obtained from a human donor in good health.

V usage is TRBV29-1 and J usage is TRBJ2-7, with D tentatively TRBD1 (6 bases). Germline CDR1 is SQVTM and CDR2 is ANQGSEA. V dropped 0 bases and J dropped 0 bases, with 12 bases sitting between them. The CDR3 consists of 15 residues. CDR3 in DNA: TGCAGCGTTGAAGATCCGAACAGGGCCTCCTACGAGCAGTACTTC. Protein product: CSVEDPNRASYEQYF.

The V and J genes are TRBV4-1 and TRBJ2-7, with 8 bases fitting TRBD2. Germline trimming cut 2 bases from V and 3 bases from J; bases unmatched to any gene: 6. This CDR3 comprises 15 residues. Germline V CDR1 and CDR2: MGHRA, YSYEKL. CDR3 coding DNA: TGCGCCAGCAGCCAACCCGGGGGGGCCATCTACGAGCAGTACTTC. Encoded protein: CASSQPGGAIYEQYF.

A single count supports this clone. J is TRBJ2-7 and V is TRBV4-1; 7 bases are shared with TRBD2. CDR1 is MGHRA, CDR2 YSYEKL, per germline. Trimming cost V 4 bases and J 9 bases; bases outside gene matches: 9. The CDR3 contains 13 residues. This chain's CDR3 is CASSLGGRSWQYF. CDR3 nucleotide sequence: TGCGCCAGCAGCCTCGGGGGGAGATCCTGGCAGTACTTC.

V usage is TRBV11-1 and J usage is TRBJ2-3; D possibly matches TRBD1 or TRBD2 (5 bases each). Germline V CDR1 and CDR2: SGHAT, FQDESV (reference sequence). V dropped 3 bases and J dropped 4 bases, with 8 bases sitting between them. The CDR3 has 13 amino acids. DNA for the CDR3: TGTGCCAGCAGCTTGAGGGGTGCAGATACGCAGTATTTT. Protein sequence: CASSLRGADTQYF.

The chain recombines TRBV7-8 with TRBJ2-7; D perhaps matches TRBD1 (6 bases). Per germline, CDR1 SGHVS and CDR2 FQNEAQ. The CDR3 contains 16 residues. The V end was cut by 6 bases, the J end by 0 bases, with 18 bases between. The CDR3: CASSFSRDTGSYEQYF. CDR3 DNA sequence: TGTGCCAGCAGTTTTAGCCGGGACACTGGCTCCTACGAGCAGTACTTC. The full variable domain, completed using reference TRBV7-8 and TRBJ2-7, is GAGVSQSPRYKVAKRGQDVALRCDPISGHVSLFWYQQALGQGPEFLTYFQNEAQLDKSGLPSDRFFAERPEGSVSTLKIQRTQQEDSAVYLCASSFSRDTGSYEQYFGPGTRLTVT.

The rearrangement links TRBV19 to TRBJ2-1; 12 nucleotides match TRBD1. Trimming at V came to 5 bases and at J to 6 bases, leaving 5 bases not matched to a gene. Germline-derived CDR1 and CDR2 are LNHDA and SQIVND (reference sequence). The CDR3 length is 15 residues. Here the CDR3 reads CASSSGTGGFNEQFF. The CDR3 DNA sequence: TGTGCCAGTAGTTCCGGGACAGGGGGCTTCAATGAGCAGTTCTTC.

The chain combines TRBV29-1 with TRBJ2-7; TRBD1 aligns across 7 bases. CDR3 size: 20 residues. Unmatched junction bases numbered 30, after V lost 6 bases and J lost 4 bases. Germline CDR1 SQVTM, CDR2 ANQGSEA. The CDR3 loop is CSVTGDRDVFGIWGKYEQYF. DNA of the CDR3: TGCAGCGTCACAGGGGACCGGGACGTCTTTGGGATCTGGGGAAAATACGAGCAGTACTTC.

The chain employs TRBV18 and TRBJ1-2; D is unclear. V was trimmed by 2 bases and J by 5 bases, leaving 21 bases between them. The CDR3 has 17 residues. Germline-derived CDR1 and CDR2 are KGHSH and LQKENI. CDR3 loop: CASSPSDSSSFLYGYTF. CDR3 nucleotides: TGTGCCAGCTCACCAAGTGACTCCTCCTCTTTTCTTTATGGCTACACCTTC.

V gene TRBV5-1 combines with J gene TRBJ1-1; no reliable D call. Between the trimmed V and J ends, which lost 2 bases and 1 base, there was a span of 12 bases. The germline gives CDR1 SGHRS, CDR2 YFSETQ. CDR3 length: 15 amino acids. CDR3 region: CASSFLGVRNTEAFF. In nucleotides, the CDR3 is TGCGCCAGCAGCTTCCTCGGGGTTCGGAACACTGAAGCTTTCTTT.

The chain links TRBV4-1 to TRBJ2-3; 9 bases are a match to TRBD2. The germline V gene has CDR1 MGHRA and CDR2 YSYEKL. The CDR3 runs to 15 residues. Trimming at V came to 8 bases and at J to 0 bases, leaving 6 bases not matched to a gene. The CDR3 nucleotides are TGCGCCAGCGAATTAACTAGCGGGAGCACAGATACGCAGTATTTT. This translates into CASELTSGSTDTQYF.

Comments on this clone: Mismatch with germline at one junction end may stem from a read error. The chain is built from TRBV4-1 and TRBJ2-2, with TRBD1 as a possible D gene (6 bases). Germline V CDR1 and CDR2: MGHRA, YSYEKL. The CDR3 contains 17 residues. CDR3 amino acids: CASRQQGVTLFTGELFF. The CDR3 DNA is TGCGCCAGCCGCCAACAGGGAGTAACCCTTTTTACCGGGGAGCTGTTTTTT.

The CDR3 spells CASSIAAGGYTGELFF. The CDR3, as DNA: TGTGCCAGTAGTATAGCAGCGGGAGGGTACACCGGGGAGCTGTTTTTT. The gene calls are TRBV19 and TRBJ2-2; 10 bases match TRBD2. Germline CDR1 and CDR2: LNHDA and SQIVND (reference sequence). The CDR3 is made up of 16 amino acids. V was clipped by 1 base and J by 3 bases; unmatched bases: 2.

The chain uses TRBV6-5 and TRBJ2-7; D possibly corresponds to TRBD1 (5 bases). The CDR3 loop spans 14 amino acids. Germline V gives CDR1 MNHEY, CDR2 SVGAGI. V was trimmed by 0 bases and J by 4 bases, leaving 10 bases between them. The CDR3 coding sequence is TGTGCCAGCAGTTACTCAGGCAGGGCATACGAGCAGTACTTC. Translation: CASSYSGRAYEQYF.

The DNA of the CDR3 is TGTGCCAGCAACGACCTAGGGTCCCATAATTCACCCCTCCACTTT. The encoded protein is CASNDLGSHNSPLHF. This chain connects TRBV6-1 to TRBJ1-6; D gene uncertain. The germline V gene encodes CDR1 MNHNS and CDR2 SASEGT. V gave up 7 bases and J gave up 5 bases, with 15 bases separating them. The CDR3 spans 15 residues.

CDR3 nucleotide sequence: TGTGCCAGCAGCTTATATAGCAATGGCTACACCTTC. Residues: CASSLYSNGYTF. The J gene is TRBJ1-2, the V gene TRBV7-2; D not resolved. Germline lookup yields CDR1 SGHTA and CDR2 FQGNSA. Trimming stripped 2 bases from V and 6 bases from J, with 7 bases between. The CDR3 contains 12 residues.

This chain connects TRBV2 to TRBJ2-6, with 14 bases lining up with TRBD2. CDR1 is SNHLY and CDR2 is FYNNEI in the germline V gene. Trimming removed 6 bases from V and 1 base from J; junction bases left unmatched: 11. This CDR3 comprises 20 residues. The CDR3 nucleotides are TGTGCCAGCAGCGCTCCGGGACTAGCGGGAGTTGAGTCTGGGGCCAACGTCCTGACTTTC. Its protein is CASSAPGLAGVESGANVLTF. The whole variable domain, filled in from reference TRBV2 and TRBJ2-6, reads EPEVTQTPSHQVTQMGQEVILRCVPISNHLYFYWYRQILGQKVEFLVSFYNNEISEKSEIFDDQFSVERPDGSNFTLKIRSTKLEDSAMYFCASSAPGLAGVESGANVLTFGAGSRLTVL.

This rearrangement joins TRBV2 to TRBJ1-1; D gene unclear. CDR1 SNHLY and CDR2 FYNNEI come from the germline V gene. Trimming took off 2 bases at V and 4 bases at J, with 29 bases between the two ends. CDR3 length: 20 amino acids. This CDR3 is CASSEIIRDREPRMGTEAFF. The CDR3 nucleotides read TGTGCCAGCAGTGAAATTATTCGGGATCGGGAACCGAGAATGGGCACTGAAGCTTTCTTT.

This chain uses TRBV7-8 with TRBJ2-6; D is ambiguous. CDR1 and CDR2 from the germline V gene are SGHVS and FQNEAQ. V lost 5 bases and J lost 2, with 4 bases in between. The CDR3 extends over 13 amino acids. As DNA, the CDR3 is TGTGCCAGCAGCGCTGCTGGGGCCAACGTCCTGACTTTC. Translation gives CASSAAGANVLTF. The complete variable domain, with remaining parts taken from reference TRBV7-8 and TRBJ2-6, reads GAGVSQSPRYKVAKRGQDVALRCDPISGHVSLFWYQQALGQGPEFLTYFQNEAQLDKSGLPSDRFFAERPEGSVSTLKIQRTQQEDSAVYLCASSAAGANVLTFGAGSRLTVL.

The count of this clone is one. The V and J genes are TRBV14 and TRBJ2-5; D may correspond to TRBD1 or TRBD2 (6 bases each). This CDR3 has 15 amino acids. Germline-derived CDR1 and CDR2 are SGHDN and FVKESK. V lost 4 bases and J 5 bases, leaving 17 bases between the germline ends. CDR3 sequence: CASSREWGAGETQYF. In nucleotides, the CDR3 is TGTGCCAGCAGCCGAGAATGGGGGGCCGGGGAGACCCAGTACTTC.

The V and J genes are TRBV6-5 and TRBJ1-5, with D unresolved. The V gene's germline CDR1 is MNHEY and CDR2 SVGAGI. The CDR3 runs 13 residues. Trimming removed 2 bases at V and 1 base at J, with 3 bases between. For the CDR3, the DNA is TGTGCCAGCAGTTACGACAGCAATCAGCCCCAGCATTTT. Protein: CASSYDSNQPQHF.

This chain uses TRBV5-4 with TRBJ1-5; D is ambiguous. CDR1 and CDR2 from the germline V gene are SGHNT and YYREEE (reference sequence). This CDR3 contains 13 residues. Trimming pared 3 bases from V and 4 bases from J, leaving 8 bases between. CDR3 amino acids: CASSSDTNQPQHF. The CDR3 nucleotides read TGTGCCAGCAGCTCTGACACTAATCAGCCCCAGCATTTT.

This clone was found once. V gene TRBV28 combines with J gene TRBJ1-3; D is ambiguous. The CDR3 has 14 amino acids. Germline lookup yields CDR1 MDHEN and CDR2 SYDVKM. V was trimmed by 7 bases and J by 1 base, leaving 11 bases between them. CDR3 sequence (DNA): TGTGCCAGCACCTCTACTGGATCTGGAAACACCATATATTTT. It specifies CASTSTGSGNTIYF.

The CDR3 DNA reads TGTGCCAGCAGCCAAGAGGGGGGCGGGATTTACAATGAGCAGTTCTTC. It specifies CASSQEGGGIYNEQFF. V gene TRBV14 combines with J gene TRBJ2-1, with D perhaps given as TRBD1 or TRBD2 (6 bases each). V was cut by 0 bases and J by 4 bases, with 13 bases left in between. Germline V gene lookup returns CDR1 SGHDN and CDR2 FVKESK. The length of the CDR3 is 16 residues.